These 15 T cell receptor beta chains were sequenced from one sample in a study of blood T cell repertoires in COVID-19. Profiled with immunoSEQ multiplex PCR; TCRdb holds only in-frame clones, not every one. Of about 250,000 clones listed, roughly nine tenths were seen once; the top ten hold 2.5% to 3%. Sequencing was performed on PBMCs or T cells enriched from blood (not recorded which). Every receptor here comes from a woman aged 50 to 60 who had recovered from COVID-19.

The CDR3 DNA reads TGTGCCAGCAGCTTGGAGCGGCAAGAGACCCAGTACTTC. Translating it yields CASSLERQETQYF. The rearrangement links TRBV5-5 to TRBJ2-5, with D tentatively TRBD2 (5 bases). The CDR3 loop spans 13 amino acids. V gave up 0 bases and J gave up 2 bases, with 5 bases separating them. The V gene's germline CDR1 is SGHKS and CDR2 YYEKEE (reference sequence).

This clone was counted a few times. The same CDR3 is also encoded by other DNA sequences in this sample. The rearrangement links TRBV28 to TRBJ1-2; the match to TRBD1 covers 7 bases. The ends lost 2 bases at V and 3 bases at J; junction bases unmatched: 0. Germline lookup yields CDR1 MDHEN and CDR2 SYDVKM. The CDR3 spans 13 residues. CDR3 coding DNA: TGTGCCAGCAGTTTAGACAGGGACTATGGCTACACCTTC. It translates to CASSLDRDYGYTF.

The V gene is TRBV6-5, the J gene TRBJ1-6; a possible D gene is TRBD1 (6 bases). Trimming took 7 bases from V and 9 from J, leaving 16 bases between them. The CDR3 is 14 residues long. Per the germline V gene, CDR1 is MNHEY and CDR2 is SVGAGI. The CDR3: CASTLLQGSSPLHF. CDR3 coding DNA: TGTGCCAGCACCCTGTTACAGGGCAGTTCACCCCTCCACTTT.

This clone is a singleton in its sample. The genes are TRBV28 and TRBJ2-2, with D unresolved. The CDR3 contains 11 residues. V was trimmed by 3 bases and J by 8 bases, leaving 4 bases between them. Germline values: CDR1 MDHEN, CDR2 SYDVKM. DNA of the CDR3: TGTGCCAGCAGTTTTACTGGGGAGCTGTTTTTT. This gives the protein CASSFTGELFF.

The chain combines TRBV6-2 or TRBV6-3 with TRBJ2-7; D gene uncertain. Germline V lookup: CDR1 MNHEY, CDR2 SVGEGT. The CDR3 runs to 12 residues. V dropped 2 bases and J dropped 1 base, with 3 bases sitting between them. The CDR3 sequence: CASSYASYEQYF. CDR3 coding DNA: TGTGCCAGCAGTTACGCGTCCTACGAGCAGTACTTC.

The CDR3 bases are TGTGCCAGCAGCTTAGCCGGGACTCCTACATACGAGCAGTACTTC. Translated, it gives CASSLAGTPTYEQYF. J is TRBJ2-7 and V is TRBV7-8, with D perhaps matching TRBD2 (6 bases). Germline lookup yields CDR1 SGHVS and CDR2 FQNEAQ. Trimming left V 0 bases short and J 4 bases short, with 13 bases between. CDR3 size: 15 residues.

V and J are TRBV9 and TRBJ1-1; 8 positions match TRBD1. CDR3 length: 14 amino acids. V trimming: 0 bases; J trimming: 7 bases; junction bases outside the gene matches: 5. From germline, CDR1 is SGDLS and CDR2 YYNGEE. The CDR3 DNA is TGTGCCAGCAGCGTAGAGACAGGGGAGAGTGAAGCTTTCTTT. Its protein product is CASSVETGESEAFF.

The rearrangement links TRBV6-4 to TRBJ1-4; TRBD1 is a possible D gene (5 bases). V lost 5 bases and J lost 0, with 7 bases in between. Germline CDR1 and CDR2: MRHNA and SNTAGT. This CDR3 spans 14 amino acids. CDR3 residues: CASSQTATNEKLFF. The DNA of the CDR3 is TGTGCCAGCAGTCAGACAGCAACTAATGAAAAACTGTTTTTT.

The CDR3 loop is CASSQDRVPGQGYSPLHF. In nucleotides, the CDR3 is TGTGCCAGCAGCCAAGATCGCGTCCCGGGACAGGGATATTCACCCCTCCACTTT. The chain employs TRBV14 and TRBJ1-6, with TRBD1 identical over 9 bases. Germline loops: CDR1 SGHDN, CDR2 FVKESK. V was pared by 0 bases and J by 8 bases, with 11 bases of the junction left unmatched. This CDR3 contains 18 residues. The complete variable domain, with remaining parts taken from reference TRBV14 and TRBJ1-6, reads EAGVTQFPSHSVIEKGQTVTLRCDPISGHDNLYWYRRVMGKEIKFLLHFVKESKQDESGMPNNRFLAERTGGTYSTLKVQPAELEDSGVYFCASSQDRVPGQGYSPLHFGNGTRLTVT.

CDR3 in DNA: TGTGCCAGCAGCGTAGAAGGACAGAGCAATCAGCCCCAGCATTTT. Its protein product is CASSVEGQSNQPQHF. The gene calls are TRBV9 and TRBJ1-5, with D tentatively TRBD1 (6 bases). Trimming took 0 bases from V and 1 from J, leaving 8 bases between them. The CDR3 runs 15 residues. Germline V gene sequence: CDR1 SGDLS, CDR2 YYNGEE. The full variable domain, completed using reference TRBV9 and TRBJ1-5, is DSGVTQTPKHLITATGQRVTLRCSPRSGDLSVYWYQQSLDQGLQFLIQYYNGEERAKGNILERFSAQQFPDLHSELNLSSLELGDSALYFCASSVEGQSNQPQHFGDGTRLSIL.

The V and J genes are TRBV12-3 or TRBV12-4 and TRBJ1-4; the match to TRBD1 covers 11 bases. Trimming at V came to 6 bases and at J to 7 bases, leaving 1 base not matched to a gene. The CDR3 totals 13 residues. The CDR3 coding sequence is TGTGCCAGCAGGGGGACAGGGGGTGAAAAACTGTTTTTT. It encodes CASRGTGGEKLFF.

The CDR3 nucleotides are TGTGCCAGCCTCTCTAGGATGAACACTGAAGCTTTCTTT. Protein sequence: CASLSRMNTEAFF. The chain couples TRBV28 to TRBJ1-1; D uncertain. This CDR3 is built from 13 residues. Germline CDR1 is MDHEN and CDR2 is SYDVKM. V was cut by 8 bases and J by 0 bases, with 10 bases left in between.

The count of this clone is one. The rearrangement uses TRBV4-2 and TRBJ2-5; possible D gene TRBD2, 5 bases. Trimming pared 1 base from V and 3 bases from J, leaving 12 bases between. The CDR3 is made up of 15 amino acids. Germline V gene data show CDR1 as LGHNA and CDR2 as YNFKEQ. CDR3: CASSQGKLEKETQYF. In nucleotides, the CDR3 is TGTGCCAGCAGCCAAGGCAAACTAGAAAAAGAGACCCAGTACTTC.

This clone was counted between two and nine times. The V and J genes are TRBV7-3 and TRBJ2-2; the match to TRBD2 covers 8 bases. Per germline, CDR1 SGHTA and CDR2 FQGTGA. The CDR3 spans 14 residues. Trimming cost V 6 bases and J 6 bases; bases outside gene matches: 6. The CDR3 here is CASRVGTSSGELFF. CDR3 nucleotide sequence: TGTGCCAGCAGAGTAGGGACTAGTTCCGGGGAGCTGTTTTTT.

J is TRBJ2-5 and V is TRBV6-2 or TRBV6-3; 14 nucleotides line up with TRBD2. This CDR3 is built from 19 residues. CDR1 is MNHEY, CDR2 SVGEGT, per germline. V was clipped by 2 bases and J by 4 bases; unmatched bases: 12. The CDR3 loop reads CASSYRGGLAGDGRETQYF. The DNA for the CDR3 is TGTGCCAGCAGTTACAGAGGGGGACTAGCGGGAGATGGTCGAGAGACCCAGTACTTC.